Presented here are 30 T cell receptor beta chains from one specimen sequenced in a study of CXCR3-negative and CXCR3-positive naive CD8 T cells. Study observations and caveats: TRB CDR3s of CXCR3-positive naive cells were more hydrophobic than those of CXCR3-negative naive cells.

UMI-labeled TRB cDNA libraries were prepared by 5' RACE. TCRdb reprocessed the 5' RACE reads, with one entry per CDR3 protein and no DNA. This sample's table has tens of thousands of distinct CDR3 sequences. Their antigen targets remain unknown. Sequencing input: naive CXCR3+ CD8+ T cells from blood. The subset was: CD45RO-CCR7+CD27+CD95- naive CD8+ T cells expressing CXCR3 (TNR3+). Receptors were obtained from a human donor in good health. Some clones in this sample may be carry-over from other donors' samples.

This chain joins TRBV28 and TRBJ1-1; no DNA is available, so the TRBD1 call from TCRdb remains unchecked. CDR3 length: 14 amino acids. Germline V gene sequence: CDR1 MDHEN, CDR2 SYDVKM. This CDR3 reads CASRTPGTGGETFF.

The chain combines TRBV7-9 with TRBJ1-4. This CDR3 spans 15 amino acids. Germline CDR1 reads SEHNR; CDR2 reads FQNEAQ (reference sequence). CDR3 residues: CASSGTTGQNEKLFF.

The CDR3 protein is CASCPRDRVYNEQFF. This sequence joins TRBV5-5 and TRBJ2-1; the TCRdb D gene call, TRBD1, has no DNA to confirm it. The CDR3 runs to 15 residues. CDR1 and CDR2 (germline): SGHKS, YYEKEE (reference sequence). Full variable domain (remainder filled in from reference TRBV5-5 and TRBJ2-1): DAGVTQSPTHLIKTRGQQVTLRCSPISGHKSVSWYQQVLGQGPQFIFQYYEKEERGRGNFPDRFSARQFPNYSSELNVNALLLGDSALYLCASCPRDRVYNEQFFGPGTRLTVL.

The rearrangement joins TRBV11-1 to TRBJ2-1. The germline V gene encodes CDR1 SGHAT and CDR2 FQDESV (reference sequence). CDR3 length: 15 residues. The CDR3 region is CASSLGLEVFGEQFF.

The V call is TRBV4-3, the J call TRBJ2-3; with no DNA, the TCRdb D assignment of TRBD2 cannot be verified. CDR3 length: 17 amino acids. Per the germline V gene, CDR1 is LGHNA and CDR2 is YSLEER. The CDR3 reads CASSQDPSGSLEDTQYF.

V usage is TRBV12-3 or TRBV12-4 and J usage is TRBJ2-1; TCRdb's assignment of TRBD1 cannot be checked, as there is no DNA. The CDR3 covers 15 residues. This CDR3 is CASTPGLTRFNEQFF.

The chain employs TRBV28 and TRBJ2-4; TCRdb picks TRBD1, but there is no DNA to check that call. The CDR3 runs 19 residues. Germline assignment: CDR1 MDHEN and CDR2 SYDVKM. The CDR3 protein is CASSLSIARGYQAKNIQYF. Full variable domain (missing parts from reference TRBV28 and TRBJ2-4): DVKVTQSSRYLVKRTGEKVFLECVQDMDHENMFWYRQDPGLGLRLIYFSYDVKMKEKGDIPEGYSVSREKKERFSLILESASTNQTSMYLCASSLSIARGYQAKNIQYFGAGTRLSVL.

The rearrangement links TRBV10-3 to TRBJ2-2. This CDR3 comprises 11 residues. Germline V lookup: CDR1 ENHRY, CDR2 SYGVKD. The chain's CDR3 is CAIMNTGELFF.

The chain recombines TRBV12-3 or TRBV12-4 with TRBJ1-2. The CDR3 covers 11 residues. Here the CDR3 reads CASSLGWEADF.

The chain is built from TRBV6-5 and TRBJ2-7; TCRdb's D call, TRBD1, is unchecked because there is no DNA. Germline V lookup: CDR1 MNHEY, CDR2 SVGAGI. The length of the CDR3 is 12 residues. This CDR3 reads CASSQQGLEQYF.

V and J are TRBV6-5 and TRBJ2-7; TCRdb's assignment of TRBD2 cannot be checked, as there is no DNA. The V gene's germline CDR1 is MNHEY and CDR2 SVGAGI. CDR3 length equals 15 residues. The CDR3 is CASSYSGLGGYEQYF.

The J gene is TRBJ2-2, the V gene TRBV5-1; as DNA is missing, the TRBD2 call by TCRdb cannot be tested. CDR1 and CDR2 (germline): SGHRS, YFSETQ. The CDR3 spans 16 residues. This CDR3 is CASSMDLLTGTGELFF. The full variable domain, rest sourced from reference TRBV5-1 and TRBJ2-2, is KAGVTQTPRYLIKTRGQQVTLSCSPISGHRSVSWYQQTPGQGLQFLFEYFSETQRNKGNFPGRFSGRQFSNSRSEMNVSTLELGDSALYLCASSMDLLTGTGELFFGEGSRLTVL.

The chain uses TRBV10-3 and TRBJ2-4. This CDR3 is built from 16 residues. The V gene's germline CDR1 is ENHRY and CDR2 SYGVKD. The chain's CDR3 is CAISESFLSSKNIQYF.

The rearrangement joins TRBV7-9 to TRBJ2-7; there is no DNA to check the TCRdb D call of TRBD2. CDR3 length: 15 amino acids. The germline V gene encodes CDR1 SEHNR and CDR2 FQNEAQ (reference sequence). The chain's CDR3 is CASSLTQGPPGEQYF.

The V call is TRBV29-1, the J call TRBJ2-7; TCRdb proposes TRBD2, but this gene call is untestable without DNA. The CDR3 runs to 12 residues. Germline V lookup: CDR1 SQVTM, CDR2 ANQGSEA. This chain's CDR3 is CSVDGTNYEQYF.

V and J are TRBV7-9 and TRBJ2-5; the TCRdb D gene call, TRBD1, has no DNA to confirm it. The CDR3 loop spans 16 amino acids. Germline CDR1 is SEHNR and CDR2 is FQNEAQ (reference sequence). The CDR3 is CASSSRQRESGETQYF.

The chain joins TRBV7-6 to TRBJ2-5; checking the TCRdb D call of TRBD2 is not possible without DNA. The CDR3 is 14 residues long. CDR1 is SGHVS and CDR2 is FNYEAQ in the germline V gene. The CDR3 here is CASSSAGTTETQYF.

This sequence joins TRBV2 and TRBJ2-3; as DNA is missing, the TRBD1 call by TCRdb cannot be tested. The germline V gene has CDR1 SNHLY and CDR2 FYNNEI. The CDR3 is 17 residues long. CDR3 sequence reads: CAAYLTGKLRHTDTQYF.

This chain connects TRBV5-1 to TRBJ2-3; the D call from TCRdb, TRBD2, cannot be confirmed without DNA. This CDR3 comprises 18 residues. Germline V lookup: CDR1 SGHRS, CDR2 YFSETQ. The CDR3 is CASSLAGLAGGWTDTQYF.

This chain joins TRBV21-1 and TRBJ2-7; TCRdb selects TRBD1, and the lack of DNA leaves this call unchecked. TRBV21-1 is classified as a pseudogene. The CDR3 runs 15 residues. CDR3 residues: CASSKKGRVDGEQYF.

The V and J genes are TRBV6-5 and TRBJ2-1; absent DNA, TCRdb's TRBD1 call cannot be checked. The CDR3 loop spans 16 amino acids. Germline V gene data show CDR1 as MNHEY and CDR2 as SVGAGI. This chain's CDR3 is CASSYSTSGRNNEQFF.

The chain couples TRBV28 to TRBJ1-6; the TCRdb call, TRBD1, lacks DNA for checking. CDR3 length equals 14 residues. Germline V gene sequence: CDR1 MDHEN, CDR2 SYDVKM. CDR3 loop: CASSSNRGPAPLHF. The full variable domain, completed using reference TRBV28 and TRBJ1-6, is DVKVTQSSRYLVKRTGEKVFLECVQDMDHENMFWYRQDPGLGLRLIYFSYDVKMKEKGDIPEGYSVSREKKERFSLILESASTNQTSMYLCASSSNRGPAPLHFGNGTRLTVT.

This chain connects TRBV7-2 to TRBJ2-7; the TRBD1 assignment by TCRdb is unverifiable without DNA. The CDR3 contains 14 residues. CDR1 and CDR2 (germline): SGHTA, FQGNSA. CDR3 region: CASSLAGANYEQYF.

The rearrangement joins TRBV23-1 to TRBJ2-3. TRBV23-1 is marked as an open reading frame, function uncertain. This CDR3 is built from 16 residues. Here the CDR3 reads CASSQSSVCSTDTQYF.

The chain combines TRBV24-1 with TRBJ2-1; TCRdb designates TRBD1, a call that cannot be tested without DNA. Per germline, CDR1 KGHDR and CDR2 SFDVKD. The CDR3 spans 13 residues. The CDR3 loop is CATRPTGNNEQFF.

The CDR3 sequence is CSVEGLAGETDTQYF. V gene TRBV29-1 combines with J gene TRBJ2-3; lacking DNA, the TRBD2 call made by TCRdb goes unchecked. Germline CDR1 reads SQVTM; CDR2 reads ANQGSEA. The CDR3 is 15 residues long.

CDR3 in amino acids: CASSLFYSTYEQYF. The V call is TRBV27, the J call TRBJ2-7. The germline CDR1 and CDR2 sequences are MNHEY and SMNVEV (reference sequence). The CDR3 sequence is 14 residues long.

CDR3: CASSNKRTSGRRRTGELFF. V usage is TRBV3-1 and J usage is TRBJ2-2; TCRdb's D call of TRBD2 is untestable without DNA. This CDR3 contains 19 residues. Germline V CDR1 and CDR2: LGHDT, YNNKEL (reference sequence).

This sequence joins TRBV28 and TRBJ2-1; the D call of TRBD1 rests on TCRdb alone, since no DNA is present to check it. The CDR3 contains 12 residues. CDR1 MDHEN and CDR2 SYDVKM come from the germline V gene. The CDR3 is CASNGGYNEQFF.

V and J are TRBV6-6 and TRBJ2-1; checking the TCRdb D call of TRBD2 is not possible without DNA. Per germline, CDR1 MNHNY and CDR2 SVGAGI (reference sequence). The CDR3 covers 15 residues. The chain's CDR3 is CASSTGASAYNEQFF.